Listed below are T cell receptor beta chains from one sample, sequenced in a study of CD8+ T cells in alopecia areata. Profiling relied on immunoSEQ multiplex PCR, and the TCRdb table lists in-frame clones only, not all of them. The sample lists 100,000 to 150,000 clones; 49% were seen once. Sequencing was performed on CD8+ T cells sorted from blood, taken at week 0. Receptor source: a human donor with alopecia areata. The CDR3 runs from the conserved cysteine through the conserved F or W. Fields, in order: CDR3 protein, CDR3 DNA, D gene, clone size, J gene, V gene. D genes are given only for firm matches. Not all rows give a size; the values are once, few, many and, for expanded clones, a class.

CASSPGVVGELFF TGTGCCAGCAGCCCCGGGGTAGTCGGGGAGCTGTTTTTT . . TRBJ2-2 TRBV6-5
CAWSSSASNQPQHF TGTGCCTGGAGTTCGTCCGCTAGCAATCAGCCCCAGCATTTT . once TRBJ1-5 TRBV30
CASSPRDRAAYEQYF TGTGCCAGCAGTCCCCGGGACAGGGCAGCCTACGAGCAGTACTTC TRBD1 . TRBJ2-7 TRBV27
CASTLGRETQYF TGTGCCAGCACCCTAGGACGGGAGACCCAGTACTTC . once TRBJ2-5 TRBV5-6
CASSDTGTGDTGELFF TGTGCCAGCAGCGACACCGGGACAGGGGACACCGGGGAGCTGTTTTTT TRBD1 few TRBJ2-2 TRBV6-4
CASSPLLTEYTEAFF TGCGCCAGCAGCCCTCTTCTTACAGAGTACACTGAAGCTTTCTTT . once TRBJ1-1 TRBV4-3
CASRVDRGYEQYF TGTGCCAGCAGGGTGGACAGGGGCTACGAGCAGTACTTC TRBD1 . TRBJ2-7 TRBV27
CASSPMGTYEQYF TGTGCCAGCAGCCCCATGGGGACCTACGAGCAGTACTTC . . TRBJ2-7 TRBV7-9
CASSQGSGQGFYNEQFF TGCGCCAGCAGCCAAGGTTCGGGACAGGGGTTCTACAATGAGCAGTTCTTC TRBD1 . TRBJ2-1 TRBV4-1
CASSYSPDGHTGELFF TGTGCCAGCAGTTACTCGCCGGACGGGCACACCGGGGAGCTGTTTTTT . . TRBJ2-2 TRBV6-5
CASSYGTPANTGELFF TGTGCCAGCAGCTATGGGACACCTGCGAACACCGGGGAGCTGTTTTTT . . TRBJ2-2 TRBV5-6
CASSLNPLTTDTQYF TGTGCCAGCAGCTTAAACCCCCTAACCACAGATACGCAGTATTTT . . TRBJ2-3 TRBV7-9
CASSSAGQVTDTQYF TGCGCCAGCAGCTCGGCGGGGCAGGTCACAGATACGCAGTATTTT . many TRBJ2-3 TRBV5-1
CASSSLYQGADTEAFF TGTGCCAGCAGCTCTTTATACCAGGGGGCGGACACTGAAGCTTTCTTT TRBD1 few TRBJ1-1 TRBV5-5
CASSYPLENSPLHF TGTGCCAGCAGCTACCCCCTTGAAAATTCACCCCTCCACTTT . few TRBJ1-6 TRBV5-6
CASSWGTGLNQPQHF TGTGCCAGCAGCTGGGGGACAGGGCTAAATCAGCCCCAGCATTTT TRBD1 . TRBJ1-5 TRBV5-6
CASTLLERNEQFF TGTGCCAGCACCTTACTAGAGCGCAATGAGCAGTTCTTC . few TRBJ2-1 TRBV7-9
CASSPTPGGDTEAFF TGTGCCAGCAGTCCCACCCCCGGTGGGGACACTGAAGCTTTCTTT . . TRBJ1-1 TRBV27
CASRGTGVTYSYEQYF TGCGCCAGCCGGGGGACAGGGGTCACTTATTCCTACGAGCAGTACTTC TRBD1 . TRBJ2-7 TRBV5-1
CASATTSGIYNEQFF TGTGCCAGCGCGACAACTTCGGGAATCTACAATGAGCAGTTCTTC . . TRBJ2-1 TRBV5-6
CASSDPGGENIQYF TGTGCCAGCAGCGATCCAGGAGGGGAAAACATTCAGTACTTC . . TRBJ2-4 TRBV9
CASSLSGGAGETQYF TGTGCCAGCAGCTTGAGCGGGGGGGCCGGAGAGACCCAGTACTTC TRBD2 few TRBJ2-5 TRBV5-4
CASSPSGRGAVQETQYF TGTGCCAGCTCACCTTCGGGAAGGGGGGCGGTTCAAGAGACCCAGTACTTC . . TRBJ2-5 TRBV18
CASSFDINQPQHF TGTGCCAGCAGCTTCGACATTAATCAGCCCCAGCATTTT . . TRBJ1-5 TRBV5-4
CASSPKRGREQYF TGTGCCAGCAGTCCCAAACGAGGACGGGAGCAGTACTTC . . TRBJ2-7 TRBV25-1
CASSQSKDRAYQETQYF TGCGCCAGCAGTCAATCGAAGGACAGGGCGTACCAAGAGACCCAGTACTTC TRBD1 . TRBJ2-5 TRBV23-1
CASQGEQRGYTF TGTGCCAGCCAGGGGGAACAGAGGGGCTACACCTTC TRBD1 . TRBJ1-2 TRBV19
CASRDRGYEQYF TGCGCCAGCCGGGACAGGGGGTACGAGCAGTACTTC TRBD1 few TRBJ2-7 TRBV5-1
CAWKRGSSSYNSPLHF TGTGCCTGGAAAAGGGGCAGCAGCTCCTATAATTCACCCCTCCACTTT . . TRBJ1-6 TRBV30
CASSFQRGGQDYNSPLHF TGTGCCAGCAGCTTCCAGCGAGGGGGCCAAGATTATAATTCACCCCTCCACTTT TRBD1 . TRBJ1-6 TRBV13
CASSLGGNTGELFF TGTGCCAGCAGCTTAGGGGGAAACACCGGGGAGCTGTTTTTT . few TRBJ2-2 TRBV7-8
CAWSVVKGSYGYTF TGTGCCTGGAGTGTTGTCAAGGGGAGCTATGGCTACACCTTC . few TRBJ1-2 TRBV30
CASSPSGGSGANVLTF TGTGCCAGTAGTCCCTCGGGCGGCTCTGGGGCCAACGTCCTGACTTTC . many TRBJ2-6 TRBV19
CASSLEPGISGANVLTF TGCGCCAGCAGCTTGGAGCCGGGGATCTCTGGGGCCAACGTCCTGACTTTC . . TRBJ2-6 TRBV5-1
CASSLIAQETQYF TGTGCCAGCAGTTTAATTGCACAAGAGACCCAGTACTTC . . TRBJ2-5 TRBV27
CASSLAGYNQPQHF TGTGCCAGCAGTTTAGCGGGGTACAATCAGCCCCAGCATTTT . . TRBJ1-5 TRBV27
CASSPPLAGVYEQYF TGTGCCAGCAGCCCTCCCCTAGCGGGAGTCTACGAGCAGTACTTC TRBD2 few TRBJ2-7 TRBV7-9
CASSPRTGGRETQYF TGTGCCAGCAGCCCCCGGACAGGGGGGAGGGAGACCCAGTACTTC TRBD1 . TRBJ2-5 TRBV9
CASSADAGYEQYF TGTGCCAGCAGCGCAGACGCGGGCTACGAGCAGTACTTC . . TRBJ2-7 TRBV9
CASSFDRADEQYF TGTGCCAGCAGCTTTGACAGGGCGGACGAGCAGTACTTC TRBD1 . TRBJ2-7 TRBV5-6
CASSEEGRVSF TGTGCCAGCAGTGAGGAGGGGAGGGTTTCTTTT . . TRBJ1-4 TRBV25-1
CASSQTTGAQNEQFF TGCGCCAGCAGCCAAACAACAGGGGCGCAAAATGAGCAGTTCTTC TRBD1 . TRBJ2-1 TRBV4-3
CASSSGQSYGYTF TGTGCCAGCAGTTCCGGACAGTCCTATGGCTACACCTTC . . TRBJ1-2 TRBV6-5
CASSSTGGLNTEAFF TGTGCCAGCAGTTCCACAGGGGGCCTGAACACTGAAGCTTTCTTT TRBD1 . TRBJ1-1 TRBV27
CAWRSNYGYTF TGTGCCTGGAGGTCTAACTATGGCTACACCTTC . . TRBJ1-2 TRBV30
CASSSGPYSNQPQHF TGTGCCAGCAGTTCCGGACCGTATAGCAATCAGCCCCAGCATTTT . once TRBJ1-5 TRBV7-2
CASSGTDNYEQYF TGCGCCAGCAGTGGGACCGATAATTACGAGCAGTACTTC . . TRBJ2-7 TRBV4-1
CASSADRNSYNEQFF TGTGCCAGCAGCGCAGACAGGAACTCCTACAATGAGCAGTTCTTC . . TRBJ2-1 TRBV7-8
CASSPTSLYEQYF TGTGCCAGCAGCCCAACTAGTCTCTACGAGCAGTACTTC . . TRBJ2-7 TRBV13
CASSLAGQGLSAEAFF TGTGCCAGCAGCTTAGCGGGACAGGGATTATCAGCTGAAGCTTTCTTT TRBD1 . TRBJ1-1 TRBV7-2
CASSSGQETQYF TGCGCCAGCAGCTCGGGTCAAGAGACCCAGTACTTC . few TRBJ2-5 TRBV5-1
CSVDGAGEQYF TGCAGCGTTGACGGGGCTGGGGAGCAGTACTTC . few TRBJ2-5 TRBV29-1
CASSLTYGQDTQYF TGTGCCAGCAGCTTAACATACGGGCAAGATACGCAGTATTTT . few TRBJ2-3 TRBV13
CASSLSYPGELFF TGCGCCAGCAGCCTGTCTTATCCCGGGGAGCTGTTTTTT . . TRBJ2-2 TRBV5-1
CASSLGQVYEQYF TGCGCCAGCAGCTTGGGACAGGTCTACGAGCAGTACTTC . . TRBJ2-7 TRBV5-1
CASSSREYNEQFF TGTGCCAGCAGCTCCAGAGAATACAATGAGCAGTTCTTC . . TRBJ2-1 TRBV13
CASRQQGLETQYF TGTGCCAGCAGACAACAGGGTTTAGAGACCCAGTACTTC . once TRBJ2-5 TRBV5-6
CASSFRHTEAFF TGTGCCAGCAGCTTCCGGCACACTGAAGCTTTCTTT . . TRBJ1-1 TRBV11-2